One sample yielded the 30 T cell receptor beta chains listed below, sequenced in a study of neoadjuvant anti-PD-1 for oral cavity cancer. The protocol was immunoSEQ multiplex PCR, while the TCRdb copy is restricted to in-frame clones and leaves out a portion. The sample carries 15,000 to 20,000 clones, approximately 70% recorded once. The sample was PBMCs, taken before nivolumab (anti-PD-1) treatment. The origin of the receptors is a person aged 40 to 85 with oral cavity squamous cell carcinoma.

V is TRBV6-5 and J is TRBJ1-1; D is uncertain. Germline CDR1 MNHEY, CDR2 SVGAGI. V was cut by 2 bases and J by 7 bases, with 8 bases left in between. This CDR3 contains 12 residues. The DNA for the CDR3 is TGTGCCAGCAGTTACGTCCACGGTGAAGCTTTCTTT. This codes for CASSYVHGEAFF.

The chain links TRBV12-1 to TRBJ2-7; the DNA was not compared with TRBD1, the D call given in the table. TRBV12-1 is designated a pseudogene. CDR3 length equals 16 residues. The CDR3 loop is CASSRGTGDPTYEQYF. CDR3 bases: TGTGCCAGCAGCCGCGGGACAGGGGATCCAACCTACGAGCAGTACTTC.

The V call is TRBV7-9, the J call TRBJ2-5; TRBD2 agrees at 15 bases. CDR1 SEHNR and CDR2 FQNEAQ come from the germline V gene (reference sequence). The CDR3 is 16 amino acids. After removal of 4 bases from V and 2 bases from J, the junction contained 2 bases not matched to a gene. CDR3 sequence: CASSWGLAGGQETQYF. The CDR3 DNA follows: TGTGCCAGCAGCTGGGGACTAGCGGGAGGACAAGAGACCCAGTACTTC.

This clone was picked up a small number of times. V gene TRBV9 combines with J gene TRBJ1-1; unclear D gene. Germline lookup yields CDR1 SGDLS and CDR2 YYNGEE. Trimming cost V 2 bases and J 0 bases, with 5 bases left between them. The CDR3 loop spans 13 amino acids. The chain's CDR3 is CASSVDLNTEAFF. The CDR3 DNA is TGTGCCAGCAGCGTGGACTTGAACACTGAAGCTTTCTTT.

The chain is built from TRBV7-9 and TRBJ2-7; the D is unclear. CDR1 and CDR2 (germline): SEHNR, FQNEAQ (reference sequence). The length of the CDR3 is 11 residues. The V end was cut by 3 bases, the J end by 7 bases, with 7 bases between. The CDR3 is CASSFPGEQYF. The CDR3 DNA reads as TGTGCCAGCAGCTTCCCTGGGGAGCAGTACTTC.

This clone is a singleton in its sample. This chain links TRBV6-6 with TRBJ2-1, with 9 positions matching TRBD2. The CDR3 loop spans 16 amino acids. Trimming at V came to 0 bases and at J to 9 bases, leaving 9 bases not matched to a gene. Germline CDR1 reads MNHNY; CDR2 reads SVGAGI (reference sequence). CDR3 sequence (DNA): TGTGCCAGCAGTTACTCCGTGAGGCTAGCGGGAAGTGAGCAGTTCTTC. It specifies CASSYSVRLAGSEQFF.

The gene calls are TRBV6-5 and TRBJ1-4, with D perhaps TRBD1 (6 bases). V was trimmed by 0 bases and J by 2 bases, leaving 7 bases between them. Germline-derived CDR1 and CDR2 are MNHEY and SVGAGI. This CDR3 region has 15 residues. CDR3 coding DNA: TGTGCCAGCAGTTACTCAGGACAGACTAATGAAAAACTGTTTTTT. Encoded protein: CASSYSGQTNEKLFF.

The chain is built from TRBV29-1 and TRBJ2-5; either TRBD1 or TRBD2 may fit D (6 bases each). The V gene's germline CDR1 is SQVTM and CDR2 ANQGSEA. The V end was cut by 5 bases, the J end by 2 bases, with 21 bases between. This CDR3 is 16 amino acids long. DNA for the CDR3: TGCAGCGTTAGAAGGGACGCACTAGGGGGGCAAGAGACCCAGTACTTC. It encodes CSVRRDALGGQETQYF. Based on the CDR3 plus reference TRBV29-1 and TRBJ2-5, the full variable domain is SAVISQKPSRDICQRGTSLTIQCQVDSQVTMMFWYRQQPGQSLTLIATANQGSEATYESGFVIDKFPISRPNLTFSTLTVSNMSPEDSSIYLCSVRRDALGGQETQYFGPGTRLLVL.

This clone was seen more than once but under ten times. The chain uses TRBV6-1 and TRBJ1-2, with D uncertain. The V gene lost 2 bases and the J gene lost 3 bases, with 13 bases spanning the gap. CDR1 and CDR2 from the germline V gene are MNHNS and SASEGT. The CDR3 is made up of 15 amino acids. In DNA form, the CDR3 reads TGTGCCAGCAGTGAACCAGTCCGTCTGGACTATGGCTACACCTTC. Translation: CASSEPVRLDYGYTF.

The genes are TRBV10-1 and TRBJ2-2; TRBD1 matches 9 bases. The CDR3 sequence is 12 residues long. V lost 8 bases, J lost 5 bases, and 0 bases stayed unmatched. From germline, CDR1 is WNHNN and CDR2 SYGVQD (reference sequence). This CDR3 reads CASGQGTGELFF. In DNA form, the CDR3 reads TGCGCCAGCGGACAGGGGACCGGGGAGCTGTTTTTT.

A single count supports this clone. The chain is built from TRBV5-6 and TRBJ1-4; D is uncertain. Between the trimmed V and J ends, which lost 2 bases and 0 bases, there was a span of 5 bases. Germline V gene sequence: CDR1 SGHDT, CDR2 YYEEEE. The CDR3 totals 14 residues. The chain's CDR3 is CASSLQTTNEKLFF. The CDR3 DNA follows: TGTGCCAGCAGCTTACAGACAACTAATGAAAAACTGTTTTTT.

V usage is TRBV9 and J usage is TRBJ2-7; D is unclear. The germline gives CDR1 SGDLS, CDR2 YYNGEE. V was cut by 4 bases and J by 7 bases, with 15 bases left in between. The CDR3 is 13 residues long. The CDR3 loop reads CASSSQTAGEQYF. As DNA, the CDR3 is TGTGCCAGCAGCTCGCAGACGGCCGGGGAGCAGTACTTC.

J is TRBJ2-7 and V is TRBV28; D could derive from TRBD1 or TRBD2 (5 bases each). The length of the CDR3 is 14 residues. Germline lookup yields CDR1 MDHEN and CDR2 SYDVKM. Trimming pared 6 bases from V and 2 bases from J, leaving 14 bases between. DNA for the CDR3: TGTGCCAGCAGGGACTGGGGCAGGACCTACGAGCAGTACTTC. Protein: CASRDWGRTYEQYF.

The chain employs TRBV4-2 and TRBJ2-1, with 11 bases fitting TRBD2. The CDR3 totals 15 residues. Per the germline V gene, CDR1 is LGHNA and CDR2 is YNFKEQ. Unmatched junction bases numbered 6, after V lost 4 bases and J lost 7 bases. CDR3 coding DNA: TGTGCCAGCAGCCCCCCGACTAGCGGGATGAATGAGCAGTTCTTC. This sequence encodes CASSPPTSGMNEQFF.

This clone has just one count. The chain joins TRBV6-1 to TRBJ2-5; unclear D gene. Germline CDR1 is MNHNS and CDR2 is SASEGT. The CDR3 sequence is 14 residues long. V was trimmed by 6 bases and J by 0 bases, leaving 11 bases between them. Written as DNA, the CDR3 is TGTGCCAGCAGCTACCCGGATTACCAAGAGACCCAGTACTTC. Its translation is CASSYPDYQETQYF.

This chain uses TRBV6-5 with TRBJ1-2; 7 positions match TRBD1. The CDR3 runs to 15 residues. The germline V gene has CDR1 MNHEY and CDR2 SVGAGI. V lost 6 bases, J lost 3 bases, and 10 bases stayed unmatched. The CDR3 bases are TGTGCCAGCAGACCGTCCGGGACAGAACACTATGGCTACACCTTC. Protein: CASRPSGTEHYGYTF.

In this sample, this clone turned up a few times. The V gene is TRBV28, the J gene TRBJ1-3; a weak D match, TRBD1 (5 bases). Germline CDR1 is MDHEN and CDR2 is SYDVKM. Trimming shortened V by 2 bases and J by 0 bases, and 8 bases separated the two germline ends. The CDR3 is 15 residues long. CDR3 sequence reads: CASSLGGSSGNTIYF. The CDR3 DNA is TGTGCCAGCAGTTTAGGGGGGTCCTCTGGAAACACCATATATTTT.

The chain couples TRBV29-1 to TRBJ2-3, with D perhaps matching TRBD2 (7 bases). The CDR3 is made up of 17 amino acids. In germline, CDR1 is SQVTM, CDR2 ANQGSEA. V was cut by 3 bases and J by 2 bases, with 21 bases left in between. CDR3 protein: CSVEMDAERDITDTQYF. In nucleotides, the CDR3 is TGCAGCGTTGAGATGGATGCGGAGCGGGACATCACAGATACGCAGTATTTT.

This clone has more than one count but fewer than ten. The rearrangement uses TRBV10-2 and TRBJ1-1, with 7 bases lining up with TRBD1. This CDR3 region has 12 residues. The junction had 6 bases not matched to a gene; V was cut back by 8 bases and J by 6 bases. Per germline, CDR1 WSHSY and CDR2 SAAADI. CDR3 residues: CASSGGSAEAFF. DNA of the CDR3: TGCGCCAGCTCAGGGGGGAGCGCTGAAGCTTTCTTT.

This rearrangement joins TRBV7-3 to TRBJ2-5; 7 nucleotides match TRBD1. J lost 3 bases, V lost 2 bases, and 0 bases had no gene match. Germline V lookup: CDR1 SGHTA, CDR2 FQGTGA. The CDR3 covers 13 residues. CDR3 bases: TGTGCCAGCAGCTTAGGGACAGAAGAGACCCAGTACTTC. The encoded protein is CASSLGTEETQYF.

The rearrangement links TRBV6-5 to TRBJ2-3, with D maybe TRBD1 (6 bases). Trimming removed 5 bases at V and 4 bases at J, with 16 bases between. This CDR3 contains 15 residues. CDR1 and CDR2 (germline): MNHEY, SVGAGI. CDR3 nucleotide sequence: TGTGCCAGCAGTCCCCACCGGACAGTCGCAGATACGCAGTATTTT. Residues: CASSPHRTVADTQYF.

The chain carries TRBV28 and TRBJ2-7; D not certain. Germline V gives CDR1 MDHEN, CDR2 SYDVKM. V was clipped by 5 bases and J by 3 bases, with 8 bases between them. The CDR3 extends over 12 amino acids. CDR3 in DNA: TGTGCCAGCAGTCCTGGGCTCTACGAGCAGTACTTC. Its translation: CASSPGLYEQYF.

The chain recombines TRBV5-8 with TRBJ2-7; D is undetermined. The CDR3 length is 13 residues. V dropped 4 bases and J dropped 3 bases, with 11 bases sitting between them. Germline assignment: CDR1 SGHTS and CDR2 YDEGEE. CDR3 in amino acids: CASSRTEIYEQYF. The CDR3 coding sequence is TGTGCCAGCAGCCGGACCGAAATCTACGAGCAGTACTTC.

This chain joins TRBV10-3 and TRBJ1-5, with 7 bases lining up with TRBD1. The germline V gene has CDR1 ENHRY and CDR2 SYGVKD. Trimming removed 4 bases from V and 5 bases from J; junction bases left unmatched: 8. This CDR3 has 15 residues. CDR3 nucleotide sequence: TGTGCCATCAGTGGGGGACAGTCTACGGATCAGCCCCAGCATTTT. Amino acid sequence: CAISGGQSTDQPQHF.

The chain joins TRBV28 to TRBJ1-2; perhaps TRBD1 as D (5 bases). Germline CDR1 is MDHEN and CDR2 is SYDVKM. V shed 8 bases and J shed 4 bases, with 8 bases lying between them. This CDR3 has 11 amino acids. The CDR3 is CASGDSYGYTF. The DNA for the CDR3 is TGTGCCAGCGGCGACAGCTATGGCTACACCTTC.

The chain has TRBV27 and TRBJ2-7; 10 bases fit TRBD1. Germline V gene sequence: CDR1 MNHEY, CDR2 SMNVEV (reference sequence). The CDR3 has 15 amino acids. With V trimmed by 4 bases and J by 7 bases, 10 bases remained unmatched. CDR3 protein: CASSSWTGGIREQYF. The CDR3 coding sequence is TGTGCCAGCAGTTCTTGGACAGGGGGGATACGGGAGCAGTACTTC.

The CDR3 reads CASSELGQGTDTQYF. The CDR3 DNA follows: TGCGCCAGCAGTGAGTTGGGACAGGGGACAGATACGCAGTATTTT. V and J are TRBV10-1 and TRBJ2-3, with TRBD1 matching over 10 bases. CDR1 and CDR2 (germline): WNHNN, SYGVQD (reference sequence). V was clipped by 1 base and J by 3 bases; unmatched bases: 1. This CDR3 is built from 15 residues.

The chain links TRBV4-1 to TRBJ2-4, with D possibly matching TRBD2 (6 bases). The V gene lost 8 bases and the J gene lost 5 bases, with 13 bases spanning the gap. Germline CDR1 is MGHRA and CDR2 is YSYEKL. The CDR3 consists of 13 residues. CDR3 DNA: TGCGCCAGCGACTCCGGGACTGAAAACATTCAGTACTTC. Protein sequence: CASDSGTENIQYF.

The chain carries TRBV6-1 and TRBJ2-7, with D tentatively TRBD1 or TRBD2 (6 bases each). The V end lost 6 bases, the J end lost 3 bases, and 18 bases lay between the germline ends. CDR3 length: 15 amino acids. The germline V gene encodes CDR1 MNHNS and CDR2 SASEGT. CDR3 residues: CASSPGGGPGYEQYF. In DNA, the CDR3 is TGTGCCAGCAGCCCAGGAGGGGGGCCTGGCTACGAGCAGTACTTC.

The V gene is TRBV4-1, the J gene TRBJ2-1, with 13 bases that match TRBD2. Trimming cost V 0 bases and J 6 bases; bases outside gene matches: 2. This CDR3 comprises 16 residues. Germline V lookup: CDR1 MGHRA, CDR2 YSYEKL. CDR3 loop: CASSQEGLAGVNEQFF. The CDR3 region has the DNA TGCGCCAGCAGCCAAGAAGGACTAGCGGGAGTCAATGAGCAGTTCTTC.